This entry lists 10 T cell receptor beta chains sequenced from one sample in a study of tumor-infiltrating lymphocytes in primary liver carcinoma. The investigators made TCR beta cDNA from roughly 0.55 ug total RNA, using a constant-region primer. Libraries of TCR beta came from three nested multiplex PCR rounds with slightly modified ARM-PCR. A C-beta reverse primer and TRBV1-TRBV30 forward primers served in each of the first two PCR rounds, at approximately 10 cycles apiece. TCRdb reprocessed the multiplex PCR reads with MiXCR, giving one entry per CDR3 protein. The profile shows 90,000 to 150,000 distinct CDR3 sequences, 60% to 70% of them singletons. Scientists recovered RNA and DNA together from roughly 18-30 mg of unsorted bulk tissue. Sequencing used liver tumor tissue from sampling region 1. Subset given: tumor region T1, superior pole. These receptors were taken from a woman aged 60-75 years with primary liver carcinoma and hepatitis B virus infection.

On this clonotype itself: This could be a read error, since a much larger clone is one nucleotide away. CDR3 DNA: TGTGTCAGCACAGGACTAGGAGTATCAGATACGCAGTATTTT. It translates to CVSTGLGVSDTQYF. The rearrangement uses TRBV6-1 and TRBJ2-3; 7 bases align to TRBD2. In germline, CDR1 is MNHNS, CDR2 SASEGT. The CDR3 extends over 14 amino acids.

In regard to this clonotype: A much larger clonotype is one base distant, so this may be a read error. The rearrangement joins TRBV6-6 to TRBJ1-1; D is uncertain. Germline-derived CDR1 and CDR2 are MNHNY and SVGAGI (reference sequence). The CDR3 covers 12 residues. The CDR3 reads CASNTGNIEAFF. CDR3 coding DNA: TGTGCCAGCAATACGGGGAACATTGAAGCTTTCTTT.

This clonotype came up many times. This chain connects TRBV11-2 to TRBJ2-7; D not certain. Per germline, CDR1 SGHAT and CDR2 FQNNGV. Trimming pared 1 base from V and 7 bases from J, leaving 8 bases between. The CDR3 runs to 12 residues. The CDR3 sequence: CASSLGAAEQYF. The DNA for the CDR3 is TGTGCCAGCAGCTTAGGGGCAGCAGAGCAGTACTTC.

This sequence joins TRBV12-3 or TRBV12-4 and TRBJ2-5, with 8 bases fitting TRBD2. The V and J ends lost 5 bases and 5 bases, in that order; junction bases with no gene match: 19. The CDR3 has 18 residues. The DNA for the CDR3 is TGTGCCAGCAGTCCCCTTAAAGCGGGGGTCTGGAGAGCGGAGACCCAGTACTTC. This encodes CASSPLKAGVWRAETQYF.

This clonotype came up many times. The V gene is TRBV6-5, the J gene TRBJ1-6; D ambiguous. The CDR3 covers 17 residues. Germline CDR1 reads MNHEY; CDR2 reads SVGAGI. The ends were cut back, 5 bases at V and 13 bases at J, with 27 bases in the middle. DNA of the CDR3: TGTGCCAGCAGTGGAGAACCAACCGGGCCTCGGAAAGGTCCCCTCCACTTT. It is translated as CASSGEPTGPRKGPLHF.

This clonotype appeared a single time. This likely comes from a read error, as the CDR3 has no conserved phenylalanine or tryptophan at its end. V usage is TRBV6-1 and J usage is TRBJ2-7, with a weak D call TRBD1 (5 bases). The CDR3 runs to 14 residues. From germline, CDR1 is MNHNS and CDR2 SASEGT. The CDR3 sequence: CTSSRTLQSYEQYL. In nucleotides, the CDR3 is TGTACCAGCTCACGGACACTCCAATCCTACGAGCAGTACCTC.

With regard to this clonotype: A much larger clone lies one base from this, so it may be a read error. This chain uses TRBV10-3 with TRBJ2-7, with TRBD1 as a possible D gene (6 bases). CDR1 is ENHRY and CDR2 is SYGVKD in the germline V gene. The CDR3 loop spans 12 amino acids. V was cut by 6 bases and J by 6 bases, with 12 bases left in between. CDR3 sequence reads: CAIRGAGIEQYF. The CDR3 DNA reads as TGTGCCATCAGGGGGGCTGGCATCGAGCAGTACTTC.

Comment on this clonotype: The germline gene is not matched at one end of the junction; a read error may be the cause. As DNA, the CDR3 is TGTGTCAGCACTCACCCGTTAGCGGGAGTCCCCACCGGGGAGCTGTTTTTT. Protein: CVSTHPLAGVPTGELFF. V usage is TRBV12-3 or TRBV12-4 and J usage is TRBJ2-2, with 9 bases matching TRBD2. The CDR3 covers 17 residues.

Note on this clonotype: In this CDR3 the conserved last residue, phenylalanine or tryptophan, is missing, so a read error is likely. CDR3 bases: TGTGCCAGCAGTTTAAGGTACAATGAGCAGTTCTCC. Amino acid sequence: CASSLRYNEQFS. The chain joins TRBV28 to TRBJ2-1; D not certain. The CDR3 is made up of 12 amino acids. The germline CDR1 and CDR2 sequences are MDHEN and SYDVKM. Deletions cut 2 bases from V and 4 bases from J, with 3 bases between.

The table lists this clonotype with a few counts. This rearrangement joins TRBV7-8 to TRBJ2-7, with 7 bases identical to TRBD1. Germline values: CDR1 SGHVS, CDR2 FQNEAQ. The CDR3 totals 13 residues. V lost 10 bases to trimming and J lost 4 bases; unmatched junction nucleotides: 10. The CDR3 here is CATQTGFRYEQYF. CDR3 DNA: TGTGCCACCCAGACAGGGTTCAGGTACGAGCAGTACTTC.